Each of the 29 T cell receptor beta chains below was sequenced from the same sample in a study of shared clonotypes between healthy human individuals (dated by TCRdb to about 2020). The library was generated by the immunoSEQ multiplex PCR assay. What TCRdb holds here is the immuneACCESS table cut down to in-frame rearrangements. Part of the clones is not present; checked against another copy, under half of the missing clones reflect an unresolved V gene, and the others are unexplained. This sample has hundreds of thousands of clones in its table, and about 98% of those were observed once. The ten top clones hold 0.3% of the sample. CD8 naive samples were CD45RO-negative cells positively selected for CCR7, giving a CD45RA+CCR7+ population that excluded TemRA cells. Sequenced input: naive CD8+ T cells sorted from blood. The cell subset or site tag for this specimen amounts to: CD45RA+CCR7+. All receptors come from a man aged 25 to 45 in good health.

The chain uses TRBV29-1 and TRBJ2-7; a weak D match, TRBD2 (6 bases). Deletions cut 4 bases from V and 0 bases from J, with 10 bases between. The CDR3 runs to 13 residues. The V gene's germline CDR1 is SQVTM and CDR2 ANQGSEA. This chain's CDR3 is CSVGDSDSYEQYF. CDR3 DNA: TGCAGCGTTGGGGACTCCGACTCCTACGAGCAGTACTTC.

The chain has TRBV7-8 and TRBJ2-7, with D possibly TRBD1 on 6 matching bases. The germline V gene encodes CDR1 SGHVS and CDR2 FQNEAQ. Trimming pared 5 bases from V and 2 bases from J, leaving 16 bases between. The CDR3 covers 15 residues. Written as DNA, the CDR3 is TGTGCCAGCAGCGCCCTCCAGACAGGTCCCTACGAGCAGTACTTC. This sequence encodes CASSALQTGPYEQYF.

The rearrangement links TRBV18 to TRBJ2-7, with 9 bases identical to TRBD1. This CDR3 comprises 15 residues. Germline loops: CDR1 KGHSH, CDR2 LQKENI. V trimming: 3 bases; J trimming: 0 bases; junction bases outside the gene matches: 3. The CDR3 DNA follows: TGTGCCAGCTCACCGGGACAGGGTCTCTCCTACGAGCAGTACTTC. Protein sequence: CASSPGQGLSYEQYF.

The J gene is TRBJ2-1, the V gene TRBV10-2, with a weak D call TRBD2 (6 bases). The CDR3 has 18 amino acids. Per germline, CDR1 WSHSY and CDR2 SAAADI. Trimming left V 8 bases short and J 2 bases short, with 25 bases between. DNA for the CDR3: TGCGCCAGCGAAAGGGGACTCCCGAACCAACACCCCTACAATGAGCAGTTCTTC. This sequence encodes CASERGLPNQHPYNEQFF.

This clone was counted once. The chain has TRBV19 and TRBJ2-1, with D possibly being TRBD2 (6 bases). V was clipped by 2 bases and J by 5 bases, with 13 bases between them. The CDR3 totals 15 residues. CDR1 is LNHDA, CDR2 SQIVND, per germline (reference sequence). The CDR3 loop reads CASSIFRRDDNEQFF. As DNA, the CDR3 is TGTGCCAGTAGTATATTTAGGCGGGACGACAATGAGCAGTTCTTC.

The V gene is TRBV7-6, the J gene TRBJ2-3, with 13 bases matching TRBD2. Germline V gene lookup returns CDR1 SGHVS and CDR2 FNYEAQ. The V and J ends lost 5 bases and 4 bases, in that order; junction bases with no gene match: 3. This CDR3 has 15 residues. Written as DNA, the CDR3 is TGTGCCAGCAGCAGGACTAGCGGGAGATCAGATACGCAGTATTTT. Amino acid sequence: CASSRTSGRSDTQYF.

The V and J genes are TRBV7-9 and TRBJ2-1; possibly TRBD2 for D (7 bases). The CDR3 covers 15 residues. Germline CDR1 reads SEHNR; CDR2 reads FQNEAQ (reference sequence). Between the trimmed V and J ends, which lost 1 base and 5 bases, there was a span of 12 bases. CDR3 sequence: CASSLEQRDNNEQFF. CDR3 sequence (DNA): TGTGCCAGCAGCTTAGAACAGCGGGACAACAATGAGCAGTTCTTC.

This clone showed up just once. V is TRBV6-1 and J is TRBJ2-7; D call uncertain. Looked up from germline, CDR1 is MNHNS and CDR2 is SASEGT. The CDR3 spans 13 residues. V was shortened by 1 base and J by 3 bases, with 7 bases between the two germline ends. The DNA of the CDR3 is TGTGCCAGCAGTGAAGGCCAGAACTACGAGCAGTACTTC. Protein sequence: CASSEGQNYEQYF.

This chain uses TRBV5-1 with TRBJ2-5; 7 bases are a match to TRBD2. The trim removed 4 bases at V and 3 bases at J, leaving 6 bases unmatched. The CDR3 contains 14 residues. CDR1 is SGHRS and CDR2 is YFSETQ in the germline V gene. CDR3 nucleotides: TGCGCCAGCAGCCAAGAGCGGGAAAAAGAGACCCAGTACTTC. Translating it yields CASSQEREKETQYF.

This rearrangement joins TRBV2 to TRBJ2-7, with no clear D. The V gene's germline CDR1 is SNHLY and CDR2 FYNNEI. Trimming took off 4 bases at V and 2 bases at J, with 12 bases between the two ends. This CDR3 has 14 residues. The CDR3 sequence is CASSGAGRPYEQYF. CDR3 coding DNA: TGTGCCAGCAGTGGGGCCGGCAGGCCCTACGAGCAGTACTTC.

The V and J genes are TRBV27 and TRBJ2-5; D not resolved. CDR1 is MNHEY and CDR2 is SMNVEV in the germline V gene (reference sequence). The CDR3 is 14 amino acids. CDR3 sequence (DNA): TGTGCGAGCGCCCTCCTGGGCAGACAAGAGACCCAGTACTTC. Translated: CASALLGRQETQYF.

The J gene is TRBJ2-7, the V gene TRBV7-2; D is uncertain. V lost 5 bases, J lost 5 bases, and 16 bases lay in between. The CDR3 is made up of 14 amino acids. Germline CDR1 is SGHTA and CDR2 is FQGNSA. The DNA of the CDR3 is TGTGCCAGCAGCCCGGAGCTTGACATGAACGAGCAGTACTTC. Translating gives CASSPELDMNEQYF.

The chain combines TRBV5-4 with TRBJ2-2; the D gene could be TRBD1 or TRBD2 (5 bases each). Germline V CDR1 and CDR2: SGHNT, YYREEE (reference sequence). The V gene lost 2 bases and the J gene lost 0 bases, with 8 bases spanning the gap. The length of the CDR3 is 15 residues. CDR3 sequence (DNA): TGTGCCAGCAGCTTCGGGACGGCGAACACCGGGGAGCTGTTTTTT. It codes for CASSFGTANTGELFF. The full variable domain, in which reference TRBV5-4 and TRBJ2-2 provide the parts outside the CDR3, is ETGVTQSPTHLIKTRGQQVTLRCSSQSGHNTVSWYQQALGQGPQFIFQYYREEENGRGNFPPRFSGLQFPNYSSELNVNALELDDSALYLCASSFGTANTGELFFGEGSRLTVL.

The chain employs TRBV5-1 and TRBJ2-6; D is undetermined. Per the germline V gene, CDR1 is SGHRS and CDR2 is YFSETQ. CDR3 size: 15 residues. Trimming stripped 1 base from V and 2 bases from J, with 7 bases between. CDR3 sequence (DNA): TGCGCCAGCAGCTTGTGGGGTGCTGGGGCCAACGTCCTGACTTTC. Translating gives CASSLWGAGANVLTF. The variable domain in full, with the rest retrieved from reference TRBV5-1 and TRBJ2-6, is KAGVTQTPRYLIKTRGQQVTLSCSPISGHRSVSWYQQTPGQGLQFLFEYFSETQRNKGNFPGRFSGRQFSNSRSEMNVSTLELGDSALYLCASSLWGAGANVLTFGAGSRLTVL.

This chain links TRBV6-1 with TRBJ2-2; D is ambiguous. CDR1 and CDR2 from the germline V gene are MNHNS and SASEGT. Between the trimmed V and J ends, which lost 3 bases and 4 bases, there was a span of 3 bases. The CDR3 is made up of 12 amino acids. The CDR3 reads CASSDVTGELFF. The DNA of the CDR3 is TGTGCCAGCAGTGACGTCACCGGGGAGCTGTTTTTT.

The V gene is TRBV19, the J gene TRBJ2-7; perhaps D is TRBD1 or TRBD2 (5 bases each). The germline V and J ends were trimmed by 10 bases and 5 bases, with 15 bases remaining between them. The CDR3 is 12 residues long. Germline-derived CDR1 and CDR2 are LNHDA and SQIVND (reference sequence). In DNA form, the CDR3 reads TGTGCCACGGGACCCCCCGGGGACGAGCAGTACTTC. Its protein is CATGPPGDEQYF.

The J gene is TRBJ1-1, the V gene TRBV5-6; no definite D call. This CDR3 spans 12 amino acids. In germline, CDR1 is SGHDT, CDR2 YYEEEE. V shed 1 base and J shed 5 bases, with 6 bases lying between them. The CDR3, as DNA: TGTGCCAGCAGCTTGCAAGATACTGAAGCTTTCTTT. Translating it yields CASSLQDTEAFF. The full variable domain, its missing parts supplied by reference TRBV5-6 and TRBJ1-1, is DAGVTQSPTHLIKTRGQQVTLRCSPKSGHDTVSWYQQALGQGPQFIFQYYEEEERQRGNFPDRFSGHQFPNYSSELNVNALLLGDSALYLCASSLQDTEAFFGQGTRLTVV.

The chain recombines TRBV20-1 with TRBJ2-2; D is ambiguous. CDR1 DFQATT and CDR2 SNEGSKA come from the germline V gene (reference sequence). Between the trimmed V and J ends, which lost 6 bases and 5 bases, there was a span of 7 bases. The CDR3 is 11 residues long. DNA of the CDR3: TGCAGTGCAATCACAACCGGGGAGCTGTTTTTT. Residues: CSAITTGELFF.

V gene TRBV5-6 combines with J gene TRBJ1-2, with D uncertain. Germline V CDR1 and CDR2: SGHDT, YYEEEE. The germline V and J ends were trimmed by 0 bases and 3 bases, with 6 bases remaining between them. CDR3 length: 13 residues. The chain's CDR3 is CASSLGTDYGYTF. The CDR3 coding sequence is TGTGCCAGCAGCTTGGGGACCGACTATGGCTACACCTTC.

This chain links TRBV4-1 with TRBJ2-1; D possibly corresponds to TRBD2 (6 bases). This CDR3 spans 18 amino acids. Trimming took 0 bases from V and 2 from J, leaving 17 bases between them. CDR1 is MGHRA, CDR2 YSYEKL, per germline. The CDR3 DNA is TGCGCCAGCAGCCAAGATATCGGAGGGGTGGGGACCTACAATGAGCAGTTCTTC. Translation gives CASSQDIGGVGTYNEQFF.

The rearrangement joins TRBV7-9 to TRBJ2-3; 11 nucleotides align to TRBD2. Germline V lookup: CDR1 SEHNR, CDR2 FQNEAQ (reference sequence). V dropped 0 bases and J dropped 0; count of bases not matched to a gene: 2. The CDR3 length is 17 residues. In nucleotides, the CDR3 is TGTGCCAGCAGCTTAGCGACTAGCGGGACAAGCACAGATACGCAGTATTTT. Protein sequence: CASSLATSGTSTDTQYF. Using reference TRBV7-9 and TRBJ2-3 for the parts outside the CDR3, the full variable domain is DTGVSQNPRHKITKRGQNVTFRCDPISEHNRLYWYRQTLGQGPEFLTYFQNEAQLEKSRLLSDRFSAERPKGSFSTLEIQRTEQGDSAMYLCASSLATSGTSTDTQYFGPGTRLTVL.

In this sample, this clone turned up a few times. This chain connects TRBV11-3 to TRBJ2-1; 14 bases fit TRBD2. This CDR3 is built from 16 residues. Unmatched junction bases numbered 6, after V lost 4 bases and J lost 7 bases. Germline V gene sequence: CDR1 SGHNT, CDR2 YENEEA. DNA of the CDR3: TGTGCCAGCAGCTCGATCGGGACTAGCGGGAGTAATGAGCAGTTCTTC. This sequence encodes CASSSIGTSGSNEQFF.

The chain joins TRBV19 to TRBJ2-1; D not certain. The V gene lost 5 bases and the J gene lost 9 bases, with 17 bases spanning the gap. Germline V gene lookup returns CDR1 LNHDA and CDR2 SQIVND (reference sequence). This CDR3 region has 14 residues. The CDR3 DNA follows: TGTGCCAGTAGTGACGTGGTTCACAGAGGTGAGCAGTTCTTC. Protein product: CASSDVVHRGEQFF.

This clone was observed once. This chain links TRBV5-5 with TRBJ1-2; tentatively, D is TRBD1 (5 bases). This CDR3 spans 16 amino acids. V lost 2 bases and J lost 1, with 15 bases in between. Germline CDR1 and CDR2: SGHKS and YYEKEE (reference sequence). The chain's CDR3 is CASSFDSMANNYGYTF. The CDR3 DNA sequence: TGTGCCAGCAGCTTTGACAGCATGGCTAATAACTATGGCTACACCTTC.

The CDR3, as DNA: TGTGCCAGCAGCATCTGGGGGGCCGGGGAGCTGTTTTTT. It encodes CASSIWGAGELFF. This rearrangement joins TRBV2 to TRBJ2-2, with D possibly being TRBD2 (6 bases). Germline V lookup: CDR1 SNHLY, CDR2 FYNNEI. CDR3 length: 13 residues. The ends were cut back, 6 bases at V and 6 bases at J, with 11 bases in the middle.

CDR3 loop: CASSIQSGSLNEQFF. The DNA for the CDR3 is TGTGCCAGTAGTATACAAAGCGGGAGTCTGAATGAGCAGTTCTTC. This chain uses TRBV19 with TRBJ2-1, with 8 bases that match TRBD2. J lost 7 bases, V lost 2 bases, and 7 bases had no gene match. Germline V gene data show CDR1 as LNHDA and CDR2 as SQIVND (reference sequence). The CDR3 extends over 15 amino acids.

The chain joins TRBV9 to TRBJ2-5; 13 bases are a match to TRBD2. Germline trimming cut 0 bases from V and 2 bases from J; bases unmatched to any gene: 7. Germline CDR1 SGDLS, CDR2 YYNGEE. This CDR3 is 18 amino acids long. CDR3 loop: CASSVEGWGLAGQETQYF. CDR3 nucleotides: TGTGCCAGCAGCGTAGAGGGCTGGGGACTAGCGGGGCAAGAGACCCAGTACTTC.

The genes are TRBV7-9 and TRBJ2-2, with 10 bases that match TRBD1. Per the germline V gene, CDR1 is SEHNR and CDR2 is FQNEAQ (reference sequence). The CDR3 contains 16 residues. V shed 4 bases and J 4 bases; nucleotides not matched to a gene: 6. The CDR3 loop reads CASSYPGQGTTGELFF. The CDR3 bases are TGTGCCAGCAGCTATCCGGGACAGGGGACCACCGGGGAGCTGTTTTTT.

This sequence joins TRBV29-1 and TRBJ2-1, with no clear D. The CDR3 is made up of 13 amino acids. CDR1 is SQVTM and CDR2 is ANQGSEA in the germline V gene. V lost 1 base, J lost 6 bases, and 10 bases lay in between. CDR3 bases: TGCAGCGTTGAAGTGGCCTTCAGCAATGAGCAGTTCTTC. It encodes CSVEVAFSNEQFF.